Below are 20 T cell receptor beta chains sequenced from a single sample in a study of blood T cell repertoires in COVID-19. TCRdb's copy holds only in-frame clones and misses some; the assay was immunoSEQ multiplex PCR. This table has around 270,000 clones, about 86% appearing once. The sample was peripheral blood. Receptors were obtained from a man younger than 45 with active or convalescent COVID-19.

J is TRBJ1-5 and V is TRBV15, with D tentatively TRBD1 (5 bases). The V gene's germline CDR1 is LNHNV and CDR2 YYDKDF (reference sequence). V was shortened by 0 bases and J by 6 bases, with 12 bases between the two germline ends. This CDR3 has 15 amino acids. The CDR3 here is CATSRDGGAGQPQHF. The CDR3 region has the DNA TGTGCCACCAGCAGAGATGGAGGGGCGGGTCAGCCCCAGCATTTT.

This clone was seen a handful of times. The rearrangement links TRBV29-1 to TRBJ2-1; TRBD1 matches 12 bases. The CDR3 loop spans 15 amino acids. V shed 4 bases and J 6 bases; nucleotides not matched to a gene: 7. The germline V gene has CDR1 SQVTM and CDR2 ANQGSEA. CDR3 coding DNA: TGCAGCGTTGCGCCCCGGGACAGGGGGCCCAATGAGCAGTTCTTC. Translated: CSVAPRDRGPNEQFF.

The rearrangement uses TRBV6-6 and TRBJ1-1; D is ambiguous. The V and J ends lost 6 bases and 1 base respectively, with 12 bases between them. In germline, CDR1 is MNHNY, CDR2 SVGAGI (reference sequence). The CDR3 sequence is 14 residues long. CDR3 bases: TGTGCCAGCAGCCCACAGAAGCCGAACACTGAAGCTTTCTTT. It encodes CASSPQKPNTEAFF.

The chain joins TRBV27 to TRBJ2-3; D remains unclear. V was pared by 4 bases and J by 4 bases, with 9 bases between. Germline V gene lookup returns CDR1 MNHEY and CDR2 SMNVEV (reference sequence). This CDR3 spans 13 amino acids. The DNA for the CDR3 is TGTGCCAGCAGTTGGGTCCAGGCAGATACGCAGTATTTT. This sequence encodes CASSWVQADTQYF.

The chain couples TRBV6-5 to TRBJ1-5; 7 nucleotides align to TRBD1. The CDR3 loop spans 15 amino acids. J gave up 2 bases and V 6 bases, and 7 bases lay outside the gene matches. Germline CDR1 and CDR2: MNHEY and SVGAGI. The CDR3, as DNA: TGTGCCAGCAGACACAACAGGGGAGGCAATCAGCCCCAGCATTTT. Translation gives CASRHNRGGNQPQHF.

This clone was counted only a few times. The chain joins TRBV29-1 to TRBJ1-1; D not resolved. The V end lost 4 bases, the J end lost 0 bases, and 9 bases lay between the germline ends. The CDR3 covers 13 residues. Germline CDR1 is SQVTM and CDR2 is ANQGSEA. This chain's CDR3 is CSVVWALNTEAFF. CDR3 coding DNA: TGCAGCGTTGTTTGGGCCCTGAACACTGAAGCTTTCTTT.

This clone was seen a single time. V and J are TRBV12-3 or TRBV12-4 and TRBJ2-7, with unresolved D. CDR3 length: 13 residues. V dropped 3 bases and J dropped 4 bases, with 10 bases sitting between them. CDR3 bases: TGTGCCAGCAGTTTTGGGCAGTCTTACGAGCAGTACTTC. This sequence encodes CASSFGQSYEQYF.

The V and J genes are TRBV7-8 and TRBJ1-4; the D gene is possibly TRBD1 (5 bases). From germline, CDR1 is SGHVS and CDR2 FQNEAQ. Trimming took 4 bases from V and 7 from J, leaving 16 bases between them. This CDR3 region has 15 residues. CDR3 nucleotides: TGTGCCAGCAGCTCCGACACCGGGGGTGGTGAAAAACTGTTTTTT. This gives the protein CASSSDTGGGEKLFF.

The J gene is TRBJ2-3, the V gene TRBV5-1; a possible D gene is TRBD2 (6 bases). CDR3 length equals 14 residues. V was shortened by 4 bases and J by 2 bases, with 11 bases between the two germline ends. The germline gives CDR1 SGHRS, CDR2 YFSETQ. The CDR3 DNA is TGCGCCAGCAGCCCCGGGGACTCCACAGATACGCAGTATTTT. It is translated as CASSPGDSTDTQYF.

The chain employs TRBV7-8 and TRBJ1-2; TRBD1 matches 7 bases. The J segment lost 3 bases and the V segment lost 5 bases, leaving 6 bases of the junction unmatched. Germline V CDR1 and CDR2: SGHVS, FQNEAQ. The CDR3 is 14 amino acids. The CDR3 DNA reads TGTGCCAGCAGCGTACAGGGGATGGACTATGGCTACACCTTC. This encodes CASSVQGMDYGYTF.

The chain has TRBV19 and TRBJ2-7; D is undetermined. The CDR3 consists of 13 residues. Germline values: CDR1 LNHDA, CDR2 SQIVND (reference sequence). Trimming removed 4 bases from V and 0 bases from J, with 7 bases in between. The chain's CDR3 is CASSRWSSYEQYF. The CDR3 region has the DNA TGTGCCAGTAGTAGGTGGAGCTCCTACGAGCAGTACTTC.

This rearrangement joins TRBV6-1 to TRBJ2-3; 8 bases map to TRBD2. Germline values: CDR1 MNHNS, CDR2 SASEGT. V was clipped by 2 bases and J by 1 base; unmatched bases: 5. This CDR3 has 16 residues. CDR3 DNA: TGTGCCAGCAGTGAAAGCTTGCGGGGGGGCACAGATACGCAGTATTTT. This encodes CASSESLRGGTDTQYF.

This chain connects TRBV5-6 to TRBJ1-2, with 7 bases matching TRBD1. Trimming took 0 bases from V and 4 from J; bases not matched to a gene: 9. Germline CDR1 SGHDT, CDR2 YYEEEE. The CDR3 sequence is 16 residues long. This CDR3 is CASSLGGTATPYGYTF. The CDR3 DNA reads as TGTGCCAGCAGCTTGGGGGGGACAGCTACCCCCTATGGCTACACCTTC. Drawing the rest from reference TRBV5-6 and TRBJ1-2, the complete variable domain is DAGVTQSPTHLIKTRGQQVTLRCSPKSGHDTVSWYQQALGQGPQFIFQYYEEEERQRGNFPDRFSGHQFPNYSSELNVNALLLGDSALYLCASSLGGTATPYGYTFGSGTRLTVV.

This CDR3 reads CASSVERVGTDTQYF. DNA for the CDR3: TGTGCCAGCAGCGTAGAGCGGGTGGGCACAGATACGCAGTATTTT. This rearrangement joins TRBV9 to TRBJ2-3; a weak D match, TRBD2 (6 bases). Germline-derived CDR1 and CDR2 are SGDLS and YYNGEE. This CDR3 comprises 15 residues. The V end was cut by 0 bases, the J end by 1 base, with 9 bases between.

The chain combines TRBV5-1 with TRBJ2-7, with 7 positions matching TRBD1. Germline CDR1 reads SGHRS; CDR2 reads YFSETQ. The CDR3 loop spans 15 amino acids. The V and J ends lost 4 bases and 5 bases, in that order; junction bases with no gene match: 12. CDR3 DNA: TGCGCCAGCAGCCCCTCGGACAGGAAAGGGGACGAGCAGTACTTC. Encoded protein: CASSPSDRKGDEQYF.

The genes are TRBV19 and TRBJ1-1; 7 nucleotides agree with TRBD1. The V segment lost 9 bases and the J segment 4 bases; nucleotides outside the gene matches: 8. The germline V gene has CDR1 LNHDA and CDR2 SQIVND (reference sequence). CDR3 length: 13 residues. The CDR3 is CASRGSMSTEAFF. CDR3 nucleotide sequence: TGTGCCAGCAGGGGGTCCATGAGCACTGAAGCTTTCTTT.

The V and J genes are TRBV7-8 and TRBJ2-7, with 7 bases fitting TRBD2. The trim removed 3 bases at V and 6 bases at J, leaving 8 bases unmatched. This CDR3 is built from 14 residues. Germline loops: CDR1 SGHVS, CDR2 FQNEAQ. CDR3 sequence: CASSLGGRTGEQYF. Written as DNA, the CDR3 is TGTGCCAGCAGCTTGGGAGGGCGGACCGGCGAGCAGTACTTC.

This rearrangement joins TRBV19 to TRBJ1-3; D uncertain. CDR3 length: 15 residues. V lost 1 base to trimming and J lost 1 base, with 8 bases between them. CDR1 and CDR2 from the germline V gene are LNHDA and SQIVND (reference sequence). The CDR3 coding sequence is TGTGCCAGTAGTATAGGACAAACTTCTGGAAACACCATATATTTT. Encoded protein: CASSIGQTSGNTIYF.

The V and J genes are TRBV4-2 and TRBJ1-1; D gene uncertain. Germline assignment: CDR1 LGHNA and CDR2 YNFKEQ. V was cut by 1 base and J by 4 bases, with 7 bases left in between. CDR3 length: 13 residues. The CDR3 sequence: CASSQGPGTEAFF. The CDR3 nucleotides read TGTGCCAGCAGCCAAGGCCCCGGCACTGAAGCTTTCTTT.

This clone was detected only once. The rearrangement links TRBV30 to TRBJ1-2; no clear D. There are 14 residues in the CDR3. Germline CDR1 reads GTSNPN; CDR2 reads SVGIG (reference sequence). Trimming removed 3 bases from V and 1 base from J, with 12 bases in between. CDR3 nucleotide sequence: TGTGCCTGGAGCGCAATAGAGCGTAACTATGGCTACACCTTC. Translated: CAWSAIERNYGYTF.